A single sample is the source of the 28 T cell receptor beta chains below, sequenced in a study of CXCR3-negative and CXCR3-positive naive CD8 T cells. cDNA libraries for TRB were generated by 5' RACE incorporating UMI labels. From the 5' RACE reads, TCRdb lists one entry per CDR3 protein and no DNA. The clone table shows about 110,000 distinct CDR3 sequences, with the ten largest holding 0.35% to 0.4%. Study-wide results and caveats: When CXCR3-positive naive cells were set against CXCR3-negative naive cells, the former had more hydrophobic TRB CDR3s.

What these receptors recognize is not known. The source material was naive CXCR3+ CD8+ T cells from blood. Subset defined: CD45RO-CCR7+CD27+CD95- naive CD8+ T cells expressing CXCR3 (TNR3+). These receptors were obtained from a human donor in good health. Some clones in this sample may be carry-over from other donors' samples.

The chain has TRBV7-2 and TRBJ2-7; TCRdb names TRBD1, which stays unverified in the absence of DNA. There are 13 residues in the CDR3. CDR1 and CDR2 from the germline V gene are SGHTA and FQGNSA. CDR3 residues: CASSPFRGDEQYF.

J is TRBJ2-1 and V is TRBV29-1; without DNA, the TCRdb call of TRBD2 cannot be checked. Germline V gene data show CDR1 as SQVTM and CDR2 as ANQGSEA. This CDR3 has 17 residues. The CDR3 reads CSVDPSGPATVYNEQFF.

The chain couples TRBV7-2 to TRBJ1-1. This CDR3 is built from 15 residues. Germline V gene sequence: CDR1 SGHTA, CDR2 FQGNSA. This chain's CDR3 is CASSLETASNTEAFF.

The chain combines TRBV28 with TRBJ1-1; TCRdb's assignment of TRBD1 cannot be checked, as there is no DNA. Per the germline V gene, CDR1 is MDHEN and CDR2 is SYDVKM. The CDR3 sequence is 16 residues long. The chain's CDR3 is CASSLSPRDRGTEAFF.

CDR3 protein: CASSQDRSGGAPDEQFF. This chain uses TRBV4-3 with TRBJ2-1; the D gene TCRdb calls, TRBD2, cannot be checked with no DNA. There are 17 residues in the CDR3. Germline V gene lookup returns CDR1 LGHNA and CDR2 YSLEER.

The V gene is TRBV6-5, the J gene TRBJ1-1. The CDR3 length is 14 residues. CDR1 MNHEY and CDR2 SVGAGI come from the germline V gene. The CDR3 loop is CASSYSRGGTEAFF.

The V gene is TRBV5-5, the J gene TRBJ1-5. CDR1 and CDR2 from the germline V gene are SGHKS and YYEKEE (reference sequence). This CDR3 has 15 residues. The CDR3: CASSLGRAQGQPQHF.

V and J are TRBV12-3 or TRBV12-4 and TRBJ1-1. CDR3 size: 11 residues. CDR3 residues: CASSSPTEAFF.

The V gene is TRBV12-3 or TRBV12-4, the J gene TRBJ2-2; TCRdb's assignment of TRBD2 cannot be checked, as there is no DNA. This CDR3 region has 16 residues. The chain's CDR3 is CASSFRVAGTSGELFF.

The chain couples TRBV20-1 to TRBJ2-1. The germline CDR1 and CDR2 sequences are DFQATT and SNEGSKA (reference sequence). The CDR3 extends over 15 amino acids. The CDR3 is CSARDVLESYNEQFF.

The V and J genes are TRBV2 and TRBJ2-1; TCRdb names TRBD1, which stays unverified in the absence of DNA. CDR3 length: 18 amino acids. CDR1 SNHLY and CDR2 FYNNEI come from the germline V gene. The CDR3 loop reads CASSTDPDSERSYNEQFF.

CDR3 amino acids: CASSSSGRQHGEQYF. The chain recombines TRBV7-9 with TRBJ2-7; TCRdb gives TRBD1 as the D gene, but with no DNA this cannot be confirmed. This CDR3 is built from 15 residues. Germline CDR1 SEHNR, CDR2 FQNEAQ (reference sequence).

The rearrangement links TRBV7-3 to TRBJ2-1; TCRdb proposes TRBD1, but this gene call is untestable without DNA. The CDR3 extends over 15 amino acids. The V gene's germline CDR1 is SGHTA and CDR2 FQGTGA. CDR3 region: CASSLTGGGHNEQFF.

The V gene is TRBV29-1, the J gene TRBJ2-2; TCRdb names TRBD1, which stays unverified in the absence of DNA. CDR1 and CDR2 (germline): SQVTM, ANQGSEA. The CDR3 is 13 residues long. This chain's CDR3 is CSVLSTRAGELFF.

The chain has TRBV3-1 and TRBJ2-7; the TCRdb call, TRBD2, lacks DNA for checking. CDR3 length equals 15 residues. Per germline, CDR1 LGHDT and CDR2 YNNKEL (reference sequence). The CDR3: CASSQVAGTPYEQYF.

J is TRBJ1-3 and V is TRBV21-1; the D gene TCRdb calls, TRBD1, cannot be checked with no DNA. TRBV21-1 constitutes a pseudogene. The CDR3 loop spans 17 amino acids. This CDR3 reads CASSKGDRGSSGNTIYF.

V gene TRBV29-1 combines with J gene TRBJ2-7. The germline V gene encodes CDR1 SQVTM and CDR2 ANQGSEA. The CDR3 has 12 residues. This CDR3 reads CSVVKSSYEQYF.

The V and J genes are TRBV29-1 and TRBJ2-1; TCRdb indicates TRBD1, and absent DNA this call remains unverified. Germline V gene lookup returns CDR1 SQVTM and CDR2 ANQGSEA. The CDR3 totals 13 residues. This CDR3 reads CSVEGTTVDEQFF.

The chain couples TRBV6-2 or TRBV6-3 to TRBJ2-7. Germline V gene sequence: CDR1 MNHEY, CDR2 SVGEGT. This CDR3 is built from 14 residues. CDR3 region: CASSYSSSPYEQYF.

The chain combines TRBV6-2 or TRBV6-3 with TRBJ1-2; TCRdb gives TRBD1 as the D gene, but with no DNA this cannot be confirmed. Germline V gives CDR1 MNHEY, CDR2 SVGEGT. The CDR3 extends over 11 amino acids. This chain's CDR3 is CASKAGTGYTF.

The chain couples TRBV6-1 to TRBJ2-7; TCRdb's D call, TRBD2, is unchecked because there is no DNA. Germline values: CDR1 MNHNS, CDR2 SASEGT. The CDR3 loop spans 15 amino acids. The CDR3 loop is CASNKLAGGLYEQYF.

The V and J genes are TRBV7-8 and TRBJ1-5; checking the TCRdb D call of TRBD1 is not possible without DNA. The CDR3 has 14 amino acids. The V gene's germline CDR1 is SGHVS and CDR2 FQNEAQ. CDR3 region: CASSLSTGAQPQHF.

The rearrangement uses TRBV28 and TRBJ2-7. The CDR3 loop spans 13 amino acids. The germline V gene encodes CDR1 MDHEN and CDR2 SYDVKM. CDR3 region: CASRMLASYEQYF.

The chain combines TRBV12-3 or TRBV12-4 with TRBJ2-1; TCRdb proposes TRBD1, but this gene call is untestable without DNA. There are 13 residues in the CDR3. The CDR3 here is CASSFSLSNEQFF.

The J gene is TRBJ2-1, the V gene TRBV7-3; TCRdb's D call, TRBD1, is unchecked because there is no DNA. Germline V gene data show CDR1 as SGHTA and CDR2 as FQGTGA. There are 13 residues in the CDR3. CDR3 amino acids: CASSTGQGYEQFF.

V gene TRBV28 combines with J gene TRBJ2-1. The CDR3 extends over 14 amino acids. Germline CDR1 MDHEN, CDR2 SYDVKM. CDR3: CASSFEPKGNEQFF.

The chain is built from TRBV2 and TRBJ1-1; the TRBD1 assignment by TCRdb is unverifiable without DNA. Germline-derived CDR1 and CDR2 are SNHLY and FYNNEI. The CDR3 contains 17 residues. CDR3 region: CAISRRGDRGLGTEAFF.

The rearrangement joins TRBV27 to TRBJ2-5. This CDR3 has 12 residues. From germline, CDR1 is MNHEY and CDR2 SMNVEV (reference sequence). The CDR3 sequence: CASSHDRETQYF.